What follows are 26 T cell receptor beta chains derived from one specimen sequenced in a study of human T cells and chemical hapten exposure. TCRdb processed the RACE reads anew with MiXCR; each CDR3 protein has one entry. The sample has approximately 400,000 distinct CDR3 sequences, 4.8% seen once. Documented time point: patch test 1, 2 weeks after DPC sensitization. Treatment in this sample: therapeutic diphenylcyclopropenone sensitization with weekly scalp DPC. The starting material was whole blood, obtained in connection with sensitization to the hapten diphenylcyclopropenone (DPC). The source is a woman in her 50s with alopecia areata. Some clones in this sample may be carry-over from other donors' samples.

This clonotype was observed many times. The CDR3 DNA sequence: TGCGCCAGCAGCCAGGAGACAGTGAACACTGAAGCTTTCTTT. Residues: CASSQETVNTEAFF. This sequence joins TRBV4-1 and TRBJ1-1; a possible D gene is TRBD1 (5 bases). This CDR3 is 14 amino acids long. V lost 3 bases, J lost 0 bases, and 8 bases lay in between. CDR1 MGHRA and CDR2 YSYEKL come from the germline V gene.

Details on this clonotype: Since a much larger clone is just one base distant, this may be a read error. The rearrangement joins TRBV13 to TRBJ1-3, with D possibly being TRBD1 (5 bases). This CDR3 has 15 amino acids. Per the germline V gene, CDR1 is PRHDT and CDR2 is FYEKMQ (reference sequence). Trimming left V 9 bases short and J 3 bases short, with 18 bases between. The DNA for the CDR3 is TGTGCCAGTAGAGGGGTCGGCTTCTTTGGAAACACCATATATTTT. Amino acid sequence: CASRGVGFFGNTIYF.

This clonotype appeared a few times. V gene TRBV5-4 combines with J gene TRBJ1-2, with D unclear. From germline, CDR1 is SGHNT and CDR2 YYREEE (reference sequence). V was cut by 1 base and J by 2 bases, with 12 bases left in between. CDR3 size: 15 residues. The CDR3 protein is CASSLLGITNYGYTF. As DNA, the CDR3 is TGTGCCAGCAGCTTGTTAGGCATCACCAACTATGGCTACACCTTC. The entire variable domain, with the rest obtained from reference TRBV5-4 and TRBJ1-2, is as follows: ETGVTQSPTHLIKTRGQQVTLRCSSQSGHNTVSWYQQALGQGPQFIFQYYREEENGRGNFPPRFSGLQFPNYSSELNVNALELDDSALYLCASSLLGITNYGYTFGSGTRLTVV.

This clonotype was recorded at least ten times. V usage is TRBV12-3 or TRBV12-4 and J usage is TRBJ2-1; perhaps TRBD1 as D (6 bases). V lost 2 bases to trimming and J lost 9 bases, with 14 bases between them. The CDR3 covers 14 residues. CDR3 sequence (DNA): TGTGCCAGCAGTTTACCACAGGGTAAGGCTGAGCAGTTCTTC. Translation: CASSLPQGKAEQFF.

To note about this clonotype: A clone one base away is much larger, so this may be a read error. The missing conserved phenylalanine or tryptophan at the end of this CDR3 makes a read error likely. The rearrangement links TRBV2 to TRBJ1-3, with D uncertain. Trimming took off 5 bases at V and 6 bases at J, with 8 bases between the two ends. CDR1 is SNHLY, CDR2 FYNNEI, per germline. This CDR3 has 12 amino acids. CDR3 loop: CASSSEQNTIYS. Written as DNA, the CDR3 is TGTGCCAGCAGTAGCGAACAAAACACCATATATTCT.

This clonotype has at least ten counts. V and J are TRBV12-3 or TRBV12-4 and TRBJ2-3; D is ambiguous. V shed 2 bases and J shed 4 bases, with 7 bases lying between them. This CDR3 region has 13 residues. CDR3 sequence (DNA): TGTGCCAGCAGTTTAAGAAGGTCAGATACGCAGTATTTT. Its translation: CASSLRRSDTQYF.

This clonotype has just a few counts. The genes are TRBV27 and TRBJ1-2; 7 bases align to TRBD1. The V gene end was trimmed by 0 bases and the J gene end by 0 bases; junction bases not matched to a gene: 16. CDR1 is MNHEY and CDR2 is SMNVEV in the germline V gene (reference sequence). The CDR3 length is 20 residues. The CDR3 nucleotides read TGTGCCAGCAGTTTATCGATCGACAGGGTGGGGCGGGGGACTAACTATGGCTACACCTTC. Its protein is CASSLSIDRVGRGTNYGYTF.

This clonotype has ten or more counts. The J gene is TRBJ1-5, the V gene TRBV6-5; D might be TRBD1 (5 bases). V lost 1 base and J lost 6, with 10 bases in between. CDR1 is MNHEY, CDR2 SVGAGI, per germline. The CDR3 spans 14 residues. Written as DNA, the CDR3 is TGTGCCAGCAGTTACTTCAGGGTCGGTCAGCCCCAGCATTTT. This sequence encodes CASSYFRVGQPQHF.

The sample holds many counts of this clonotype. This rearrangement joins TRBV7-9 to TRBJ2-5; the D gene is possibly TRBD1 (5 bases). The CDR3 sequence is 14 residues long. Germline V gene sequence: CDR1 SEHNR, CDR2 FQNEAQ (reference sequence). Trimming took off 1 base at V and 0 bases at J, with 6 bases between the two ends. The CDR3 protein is CASSLEGYQETQYF. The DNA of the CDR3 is TGTGCCAGCAGCTTAGAGGGGTACCAAGAGACCCAGTACTTC.

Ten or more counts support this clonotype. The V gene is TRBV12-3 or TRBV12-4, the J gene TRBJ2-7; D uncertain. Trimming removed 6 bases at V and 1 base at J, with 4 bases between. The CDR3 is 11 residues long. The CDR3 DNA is TGTGCCAGCAGCGCTTCCTACGAGCAGTACTTC. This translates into CASSASYEQYF.

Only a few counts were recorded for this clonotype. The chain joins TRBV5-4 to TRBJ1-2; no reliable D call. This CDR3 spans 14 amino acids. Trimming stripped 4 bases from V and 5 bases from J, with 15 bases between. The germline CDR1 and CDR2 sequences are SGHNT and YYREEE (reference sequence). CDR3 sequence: CASSPPTPGYGYTF. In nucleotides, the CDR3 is TGTGCCAGCAGCCCCCCCACCCCCGGATATGGCTACACCTTC.

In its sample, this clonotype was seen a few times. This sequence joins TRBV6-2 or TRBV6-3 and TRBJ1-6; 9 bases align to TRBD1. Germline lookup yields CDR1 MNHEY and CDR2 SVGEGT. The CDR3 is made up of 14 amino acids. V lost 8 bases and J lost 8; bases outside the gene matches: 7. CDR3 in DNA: TGTGCCAGCTCCCGGGACAGGGATGATTCACCCCTCCACTTT. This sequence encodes CASSRDRDDSPLHF.

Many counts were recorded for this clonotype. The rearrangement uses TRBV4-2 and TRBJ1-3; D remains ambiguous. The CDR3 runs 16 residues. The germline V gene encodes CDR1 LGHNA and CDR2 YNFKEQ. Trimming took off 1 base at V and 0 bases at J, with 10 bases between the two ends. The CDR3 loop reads CASSQGSASSGNTIYF. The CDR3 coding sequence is TGTGCCAGCAGCCAAGGTTCGGCGAGCTCTGGAAACACCATATATTTT.

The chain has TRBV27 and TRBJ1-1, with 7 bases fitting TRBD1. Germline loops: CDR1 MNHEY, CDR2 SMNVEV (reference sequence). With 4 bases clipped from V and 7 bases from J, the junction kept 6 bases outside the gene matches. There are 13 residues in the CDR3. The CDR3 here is CASSYKQGSEAFF. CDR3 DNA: TGTGCCAGCAGTTACAAACAGGGGAGTGAAGCTTTCTTT.

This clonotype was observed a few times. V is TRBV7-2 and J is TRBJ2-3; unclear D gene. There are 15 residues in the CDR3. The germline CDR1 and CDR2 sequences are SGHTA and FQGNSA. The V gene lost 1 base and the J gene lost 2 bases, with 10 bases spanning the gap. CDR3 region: CASSLVGVPTDTQYF. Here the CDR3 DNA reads TGTGCCAGCAGCTTAGTTGGGGTCCCCACAGATACGCAGTATTTT.

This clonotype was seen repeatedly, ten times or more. CDR3 bases: TGTGCCAGCACCTCCCGGGGACATCTCTACGAGCAGTACTTC. Amino acids: CASTSRGHLYEQYF. V gene TRBV28 combines with J gene TRBJ2-7, with D perhaps matching TRBD1 (6 bases). CDR3 length: 14 residues. Per the germline V gene, CDR1 is MDHEN and CDR2 is SYDVKM. V lost 7 bases, J lost 3 bases, and 16 bases lay in between.

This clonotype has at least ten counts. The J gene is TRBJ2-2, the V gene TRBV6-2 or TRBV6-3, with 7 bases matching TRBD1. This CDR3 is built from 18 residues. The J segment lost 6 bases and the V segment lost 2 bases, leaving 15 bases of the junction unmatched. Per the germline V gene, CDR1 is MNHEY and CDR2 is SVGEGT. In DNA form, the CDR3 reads TGTGCCAGCAGTTACGGAAGACAGGGCGGGCTTCTGTCCGGGGAGCTGTTTTTT. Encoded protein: CASSYGRQGGLLSGELFF.

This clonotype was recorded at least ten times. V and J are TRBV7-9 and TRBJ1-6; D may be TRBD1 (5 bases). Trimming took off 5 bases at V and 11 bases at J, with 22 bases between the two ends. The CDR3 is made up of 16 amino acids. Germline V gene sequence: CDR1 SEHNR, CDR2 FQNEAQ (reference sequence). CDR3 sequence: CASSPAAGRSFAPLHF. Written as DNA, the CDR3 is TGTGCCAGCAGCCCCGCAGCAGGGAGAAGCTTTGCACCCCTCCACTTT.

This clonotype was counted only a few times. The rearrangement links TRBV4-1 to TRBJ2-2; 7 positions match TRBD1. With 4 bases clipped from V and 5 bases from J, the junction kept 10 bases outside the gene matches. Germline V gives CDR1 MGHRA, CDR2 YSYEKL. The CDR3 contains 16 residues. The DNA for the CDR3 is TGCGCCAGCAGCCCCTCCCAGACAGGGCGGACCGGGGAGCTGTTTTTT. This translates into CASSPSQTGRTGELFF.

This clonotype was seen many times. The CDR3 protein is CASSVTGPTDTQYF. The CDR3 region has the DNA TGTGCCAGCAGCGTTACAGGGCCCACAGATACGCAGTATTTT. The V and J genes are TRBV11-2 and TRBJ2-3; D might be TRBD1 (6 bases). Trimming shortened V by 5 bases and J by 2 bases, and 11 bases separated the two germline ends. Germline V gene data show CDR1 as SGHAT and CDR2 as FQNNGV. This CDR3 spans 14 amino acids.

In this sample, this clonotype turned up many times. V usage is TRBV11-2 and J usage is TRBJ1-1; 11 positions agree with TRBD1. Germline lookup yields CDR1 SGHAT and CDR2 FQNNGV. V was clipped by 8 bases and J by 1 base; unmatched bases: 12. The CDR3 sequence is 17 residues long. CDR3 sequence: CASSTGTGGYWNTEAFF. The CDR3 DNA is TGTGCCAGCTCAACCGGGACAGGGGGTTATTGGAACACTGAAGCTTTCTTT.

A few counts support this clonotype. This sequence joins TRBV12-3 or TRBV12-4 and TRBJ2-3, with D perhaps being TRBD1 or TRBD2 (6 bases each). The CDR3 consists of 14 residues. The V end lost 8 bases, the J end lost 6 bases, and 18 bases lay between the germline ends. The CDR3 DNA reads TGTGCCAGCTTCTGGGGGCTAGCGCCGGATACGCAGTATTTT. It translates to CASFWGLAPDTQYF.

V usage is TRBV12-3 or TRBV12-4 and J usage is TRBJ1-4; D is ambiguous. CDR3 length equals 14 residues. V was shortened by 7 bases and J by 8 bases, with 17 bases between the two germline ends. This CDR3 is CASKLGLMREKLFF. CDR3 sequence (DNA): TGTGCCAGCAAGCTGGGCTTAATGCGGGAAAAACTGTTTTTT.

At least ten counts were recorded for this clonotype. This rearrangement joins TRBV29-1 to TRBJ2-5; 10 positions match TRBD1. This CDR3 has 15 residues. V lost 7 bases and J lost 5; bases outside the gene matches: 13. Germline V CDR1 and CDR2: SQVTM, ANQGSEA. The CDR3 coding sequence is TGCAGCGCCTCTAGGGGACAGGGGAAGTGGGAGACCCAGTACTTC. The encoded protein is CSASRGQGKWETQYF.

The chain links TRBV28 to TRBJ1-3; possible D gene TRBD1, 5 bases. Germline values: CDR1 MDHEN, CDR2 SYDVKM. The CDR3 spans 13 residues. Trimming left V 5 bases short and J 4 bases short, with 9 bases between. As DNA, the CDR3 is TGTGCCAGCAGTCCAGGGTACGGAAACACCATATATTTT. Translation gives CASSPGYGNTIYF.

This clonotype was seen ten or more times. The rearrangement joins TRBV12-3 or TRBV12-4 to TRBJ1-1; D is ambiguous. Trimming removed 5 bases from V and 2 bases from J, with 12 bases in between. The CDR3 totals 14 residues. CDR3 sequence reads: CASSPWWVNTEAFF. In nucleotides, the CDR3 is TGTGCCAGCAGTCCTTGGTGGGTAAACACTGAAGCTTTCTTT.